This TCR beta chain was identified in a study of cytomegalovirus exposure and HLA in healthy donors. Germline values: CDR1 MNHEY, CDR2 SVGAGI. The CDR3 has 15 amino acids. V lost 5 bases and J lost 5, with 18 bases in between. The PCR made use of 60 Vbeta and 13 Jbeta primers. TCRdb keeps only in-frame clones here, not all; method: immunoSEQ multiplex PCR. The top ten hold about 6.4% of the sample, which has hundreds of thousands of clones, about 81% seen once. The sequence was obtained from a man aged 35 to 55 in good health and CMV-seropositive. The sequenced sample was PBMCs. The chain couples TRBV6-5 to TRBJ1-1; tentative D call: TRBD1 (5 bases). The CDR3 nucleotides are TGTGCCAGCAGTCCCACTGGTAAGGGGCTTACTGAAGCTTTCTTT. This sequence encodes CASSPTGKGLTEAFF.